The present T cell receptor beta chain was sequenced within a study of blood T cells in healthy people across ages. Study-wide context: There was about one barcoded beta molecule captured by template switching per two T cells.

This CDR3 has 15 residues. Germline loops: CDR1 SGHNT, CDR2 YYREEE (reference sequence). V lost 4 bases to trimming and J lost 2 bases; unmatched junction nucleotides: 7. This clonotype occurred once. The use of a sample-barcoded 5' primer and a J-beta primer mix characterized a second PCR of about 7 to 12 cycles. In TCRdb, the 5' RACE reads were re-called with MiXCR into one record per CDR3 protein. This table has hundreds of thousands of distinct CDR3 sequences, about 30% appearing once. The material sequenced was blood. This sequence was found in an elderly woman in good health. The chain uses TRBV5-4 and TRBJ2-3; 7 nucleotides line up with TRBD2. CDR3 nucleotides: TGTGCCAGCAGCCTTAGCGGGCTCTACACAGATACGCAGTATTTT. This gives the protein CASSLSGLYTDTQYF.